Included here is one T cell receptor beta chain sequence, with context. This specimen comes from a study of T cell changes during pregnancy in multiple sclerosis. Sequencing was performed with immunoSEQ multiplex PCR; in TCRdb, only in-frame clones are kept and a portion is missing. This table has just over 50,000 clones, 90% to 95% appearing once. The TCR comes from a female donor with multiple sclerosis, enrolled in a pregnancy study. Sequenced here: CD4+ T cells from peripheral blood mononuclear cells, sampled in the second trimester of pregnancy.

The CDR3 DNA reads as TGTGCCAGCAGCGTAGATCTAAGGGGGAACACTGAAGCTTTCTTT. Translated: CASSVDLRGNTEAFF. The rearrangement links TRBV9 to TRBJ1-1, with D possibly being TRBD1 (5 bases). The CDR3 has 15 residues. Between the trimmed V and J ends, which lost 0 bases and 1 base, there was a span of 10 bases. Germline assignment: CDR1 SGDLS and CDR2 YYNGEE.